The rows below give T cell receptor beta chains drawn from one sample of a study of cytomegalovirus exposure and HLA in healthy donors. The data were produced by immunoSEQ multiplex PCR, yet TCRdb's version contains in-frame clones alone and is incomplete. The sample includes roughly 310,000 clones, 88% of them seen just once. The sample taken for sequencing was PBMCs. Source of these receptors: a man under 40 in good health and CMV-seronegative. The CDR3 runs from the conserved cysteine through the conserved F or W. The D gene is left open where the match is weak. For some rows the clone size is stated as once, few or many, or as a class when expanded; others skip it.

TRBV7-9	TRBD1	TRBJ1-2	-	TGTGCCAGCAGCCATCCGGGACAGCGGGATGGCTACACCTTC	CASSHPGQRDGYTF
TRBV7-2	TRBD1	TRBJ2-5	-	TGTGCCAGCGGCCTAACAGGGGTGGCCCAAGAGACCCAGTACTTC	CASGLTGVAQETQYF
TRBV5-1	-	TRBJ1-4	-	TGCGCCAGCAGTTGGGGGGGATCTAATGAAAAACTGTTTTTT	CASSWGGSNEKLFF
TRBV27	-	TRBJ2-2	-	TGTGCCAGCCGAACACCCCCGAACACCGGGGAGCTGTTTTTT	CASRTPPNTGELFF
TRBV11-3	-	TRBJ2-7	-	TGTGCCAGCAGCTTAGATGCAGGGTCGGGCTACGAGCAGTACTTC	CASSLDAGSGYEQYF
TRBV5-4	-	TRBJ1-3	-	TGTGCCAGCAGCTGGGATGTGCAGGGCTTATTCTCTGGAAACACCATATATTTT	CASSWDVQGLFSGNTIYF
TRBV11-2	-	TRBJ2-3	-	TGTGCCAGCAGCGTACAGGGACCGCAGTATTTT	CASSVQGPQYF
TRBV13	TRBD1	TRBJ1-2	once	TGTGCCACGGGACAGGGTAGGACTGGCTACACCTTC	CATGQGRTGYTF
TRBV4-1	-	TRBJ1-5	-	TGCGCCAGCAGCCAAGCGTATAGCAATCAGCCCCAGCATTTT	CASSQAYSNQPQHF
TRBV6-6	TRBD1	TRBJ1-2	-	TGTGCCAGCTCCAGGGGGCGAGATGGCTACACCTTC	CASSRGRDGYTF
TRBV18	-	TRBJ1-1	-	TGTGCCAGCTCGCGGGGGAGGGGACAAATGGGGACTGAAGCTTTCTTT	CASSRGRGQMGTEAFF
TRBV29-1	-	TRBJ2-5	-	TGCAGCGTTGAAGAAACAGGAGAGACCCAGTACTTC	CSVEETGETQYF
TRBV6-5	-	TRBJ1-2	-	TGTGCCAGCAGTACGAATCCAGGGGTCTATGGCTACACCTTC	CASSTNPGVYGYTF
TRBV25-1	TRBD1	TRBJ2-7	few	TGTGCCGCGAGACAGGGTACCGACGAGCAGTACTTC	CAARQGTDEQYF
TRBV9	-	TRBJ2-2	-	TGTGCCAGCAGCGAATGGACATCCACCGGGGAGCTGTTTTTT	CASSEWTSTGELFF
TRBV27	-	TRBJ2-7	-	TGTGCCAGCAGCACCCGAGCGACAGGTACGGGCTACGAGCAGTACTTC	CASSTRATGTGYEQYF
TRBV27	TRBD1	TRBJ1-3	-	TGTGCCAGCAGTCCGGGACAGGGGTTTGGAAACACCATATATTTT	CASSPGQGFGNTIYF
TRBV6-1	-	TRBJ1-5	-	TGTGCCAGCAGTGAAGGTCCGGGGGTTTATAGCAATCAGCCCCAGCATTTT	CASSEGPGVYSNQPQHF
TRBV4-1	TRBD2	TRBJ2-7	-	TGCGCCAGCAGCCAAGGGAGGCTAGCGGGGGTAAACTACGAGCAGTACTTC	CASSQGRLAGVNYEQYF
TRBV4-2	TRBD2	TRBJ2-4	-	TGTGCCAGCAGCATGACTAGCGGGGGGCTTAAAAACATTCAGTACTTC	CASSMTSGGLKNIQYF
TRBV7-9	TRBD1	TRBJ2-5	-	TGTGCCAGCAGCTTCTGGACAGGGGGCACCTCAGAGACCCAGTACTTC	CASSFWTGGTSETQYF
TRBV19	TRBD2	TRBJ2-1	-	TGTGCCAGTAGTCCTGAGCGGGGGGTTTACAATGAGCAGTTCTTC	CASSPERGVYNEQFF
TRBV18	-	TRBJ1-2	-	TGTGCCAGCTCACCGCGGGGGTCGGGGGAATATGGCTACACCTTC	CASSPRGSGEYGYTF
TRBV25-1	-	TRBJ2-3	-	TGTGCCAGCAGTGTTCGGTCAGAGGAGTTGACAGATACGCAGTATTTT	CASSVRSEELTDTQYF
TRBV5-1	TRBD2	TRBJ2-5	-	TGCGCCAGCAGCTTGGGAGCACGGACTAGCGTTCAAGAGACCCAGTACTTC	CASSLGARTSVQETQYF
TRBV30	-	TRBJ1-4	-	TGTGCCTGGAATTCGCAGATTAATGAAAAACTGTTTTTT	CAWNSQINEKLFF
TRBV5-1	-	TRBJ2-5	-	TGCGCCAGCTCCCTAGGCGTCGGGGAGACCCAGTACTTC	CASSLGVGETQYF
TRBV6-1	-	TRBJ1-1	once	TGTGCCAGCAGTGGATGGGGAGGGACTGAAGCTTTCTTT	CASSGWGGTEAFF
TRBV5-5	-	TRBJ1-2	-	TGTGCCAGCAGCTTTGACAGCTATGGCTACACCTTC	CASSFDSYGYTF
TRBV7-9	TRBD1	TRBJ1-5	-	TGTGCCAGCAGCGTCGGGACAGGGAAACAGCCCCAGCATTTT	CASSVGTGKQPQHF
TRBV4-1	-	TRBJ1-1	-	TGCGCCAGCAGCCAAAGCCCGGGACACCTGAACACTGAAGCTTTCTTT	CASSQSPGHLNTEAFF
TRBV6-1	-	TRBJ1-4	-	TGTGCCAGCAGTGAAGGGAGCGCTCACGGAAAACTGTTTTTT	CASSEGSAHGKLFF
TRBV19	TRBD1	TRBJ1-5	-	TGTGCCAGTAGTAGTCGACAGGGGGCCCCCGGGTTGGGCAATCAGCCCCAGCATTTT	CASSSRQGAPGLGNQPQHF
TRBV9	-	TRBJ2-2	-	TGTGCCAGCAGCGCCTCCCCTGGGGGCGGCGGGGAGCTGTTTTTT	CASSASPGGGGELFF
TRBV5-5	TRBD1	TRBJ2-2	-	TGTGCCAGCAGCCACCGGACAGGGGCGAACACCGGGGAGCTGTTTTTT	CASSHRTGANTGELFF
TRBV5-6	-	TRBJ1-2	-	TGTGCCAGCAGCTTGCTTTCTTATGGCTACACCTTC	CASSLLSYGYTF
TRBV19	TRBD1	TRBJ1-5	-	TGTGCCAGTGACACGTACAGGGGGGGCAATCAGCCCCAGCATTTT	CASDTYRGGNQPQHF
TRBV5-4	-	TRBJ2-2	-	TGTGCCAGCAGCTTGCTCGGGGGGAACACCGGGGAGCTGTTTTTT	CASSLLGGNTGELFF
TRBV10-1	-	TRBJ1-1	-	TGCGCCAGCAGTAGGACAATGAACACTGAAGCTTTCTTT	CASSRTMNTEAFF
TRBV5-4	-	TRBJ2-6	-	TGTGCCAGCAGCCCTGTCCCGGGACAAGTCTCTGGGGCCAACGTCCTGACTTTC	CASSPVPGQVSGANVLTF
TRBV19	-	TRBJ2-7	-	TGTGCCAGTAGTGCTATATTACGTTCCTACGAGCAGTACTTC	CASSAILRSYEQYF
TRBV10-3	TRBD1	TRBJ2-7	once	TGTGCCATCAGTGAACCGGACAGGAACGAGCAGTACTTC	CAISEPDRNEQYF
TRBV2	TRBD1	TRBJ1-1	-	TGTGCCAGCATTCCGGGACAGGGAGGGGATACTGAAGCTTTCTTT	CASIPGQGGDTEAFF
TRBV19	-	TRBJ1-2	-	TGTGCCAGTAGTACCCAACAGGGAAGGAACTATGGCTACACCTTC	CASSTQQGRNYGYTF
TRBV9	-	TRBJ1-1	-	TGTGCCAGCAGCGCAGACCTTACAGGGATCACTGAAGCTTTCTTT	CASSADLTGITEAFF
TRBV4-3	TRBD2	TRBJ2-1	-	TGCGCCAGCAGCCAAAGACTAGCGGGGGGTAATGAGCAGTTCTTC	CASSQRLAGGNEQFF
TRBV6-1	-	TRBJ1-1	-	TGTGCCAGCAGTGATCGGGAGAACACTGAAGCTTTCTTT	CASSDRENTEAFF
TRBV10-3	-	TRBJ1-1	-	TGTGCCACCGGACAGCACACTGAAGCTTTCTTT	CATGQHTEAFF
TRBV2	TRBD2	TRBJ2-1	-	TGTGCCAGCAGTGCTCTGACTAGCGGGGACCGCTACAATGAGCAGTTCTTC	CASSALTSGDRYNEQFF
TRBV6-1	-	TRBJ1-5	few	TGTGCCAGCAGTGTTTTCAGTTCTCAGCCCCAGCATTTT	CASSVFSSQPQHF
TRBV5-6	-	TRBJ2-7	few	TGTGCCAGCAGCTTTCAGGCAAGCGAGCAGTACTTC	CASSFQASEQYF
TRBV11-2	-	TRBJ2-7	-	TGTGCCAGCAGCTTAGTCCAGGGGTACGAGCAGTACTTC	CASSLVQGYEQYF
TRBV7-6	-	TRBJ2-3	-	TGTGCCAGCAGCTTGAGAGCGGGCCTCACAGATACGCAGTATTTT	CASSLRAGLTDTQYF
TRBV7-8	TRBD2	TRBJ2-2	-	TGTGCCAGCAGCTTTACTAGCGGGGGGCCACCCGGGGAGCTGTTTTTT	CASSFTSGGPPGELFF